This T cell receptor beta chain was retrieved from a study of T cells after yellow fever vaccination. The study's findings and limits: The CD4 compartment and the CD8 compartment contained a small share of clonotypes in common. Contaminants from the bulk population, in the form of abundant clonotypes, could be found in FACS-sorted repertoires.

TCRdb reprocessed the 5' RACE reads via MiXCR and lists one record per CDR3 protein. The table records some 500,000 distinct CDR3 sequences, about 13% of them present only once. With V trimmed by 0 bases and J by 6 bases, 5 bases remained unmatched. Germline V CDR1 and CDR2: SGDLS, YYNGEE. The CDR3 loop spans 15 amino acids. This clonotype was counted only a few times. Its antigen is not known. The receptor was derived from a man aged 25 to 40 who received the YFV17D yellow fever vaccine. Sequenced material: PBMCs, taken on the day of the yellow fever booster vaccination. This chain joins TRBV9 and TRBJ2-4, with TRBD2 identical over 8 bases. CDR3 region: CASSVEETSGNIQYF. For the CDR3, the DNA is TGTGCCAGCAGCGTAGAGGAAACTAGCGGAAACATTCAGTACTTC.